This TCR beta chain was sequenced during a study of CD8 T cells in ankylosing spondylitis. Study-level results: Within ankylosing spondylitis blood, a TCR beta motif made up of roughly eight highly homologous variants appeared to be characteristic.

TCRdb redid the calling of the 5' RACE reads with MiXCR, one entry per CDR3 protein. This table has hundreds of thousands of distinct CDR3 sequences, 20% appearing once. There are 14 residues in the CDR3. The V gene lost 6 bases and the J gene lost 0 bases, with 10 bases spanning the gap. Germline CDR1 SGHKS, CDR2 YYEKEE (reference sequence). To note about this clonotype: The antigen is unknown.

The clonotype originates from a male donor with ankylosing spondylitis or in good health (not recorded which). The rearrangement joins TRBV5-5 to TRBJ1-3; no firm D call. Source material: blood, either unsorted or a sorted T cell fraction (not recorded which). The CDR3 reads CASTLGFSGNTIYF. The CDR3 DNA reads TGTGCCAGCACCCTGGGATTCTCTGGAAACACCATATATTTT.